This T cell receptor beta chain was identified during a study of PD-L1 blockade in urothelial cancer. Study summary: Patients, treated from about 2014 onward, received atezolizumab 1,200 mg intravenously every 3 weeks. Blood drawn 3 weeks (second dose) and 6 weeks after treatment start was analyzed. The study recovered a median of approximately 150,000 T cells per blood sample.

Per the germline V gene, CDR1 is SQVTM and CDR2 is ANQGSEA. V was trimmed by 3 bases and J by 4 bases, leaving 9 bases between them. The CDR3 sequence is 12 residues long. TCRdb's table, derived via immunoSEQ multiplex PCR, lists solely in-frame clones and lacks some. There are about 63,000 clones in the sample; 81% occur only once, and 3.2% lies in the top ten. Described time point: pretreatment peripheral blood. Peripheral blood mononuclear cells were collected from every patient before and during treatment, yielding between 1 and 8 samples per patient. The genes are TRBV29-1 and TRBJ1-2, with D tentatively TRBD1 (5 bases). The source is a man in his sixties or seventies with urothelial cancer. The source was PBMCs, collected around atezolizumab (anti-PD-L1) treatment. CDR3 in amino acids: CSVDQGGYGYTF. CDR3 coding DNA: TGCAGCGTTGATCAGGGAGGCTATGGCTACACCTTC. Filled out from reference TRBV29-1 and TRBJ1-2, the complete variable domain reads SAVISQKPSRDICQRGTSLTIQCQVDSQVTMMFWYRQQPGQSLTLIATANQGSEATYESGFVIDKFPISRPNLTFSTLTVSNMSPEDSSIYLCSVDQGGYGYTFGSGTRLTVV.